This T cell receptor beta chain originates from a study of T cell responses to AZD1222 COVID-19 vaccine. Sequencing was performed with immunoSEQ multiplex PCR; in TCRdb, only in-frame clones are kept and a portion is missing. The sample contains around 95,000 clones, approximately 87% of which appear only once. CDR3 size: 15 residues. The V gene's germline CDR1 is KGHSH and CDR2 LQKENI. Trimming took 6 bases from V and 8 from J; bases not matched to a gene: 9. The sequence came from an adult in good health. The material was peripheral blood, obtained on day 0 of AZD1222 vaccination. V is TRBV18 and J is TRBJ1-6, with 8 bases fitting TRBD1. The CDR3 reads CASSTGEAVDSPLHF. As DNA, the CDR3 is TGTGCCAGCTCGACAGGGGAGGCGGTTGATTCACCCCTCCACTTT.